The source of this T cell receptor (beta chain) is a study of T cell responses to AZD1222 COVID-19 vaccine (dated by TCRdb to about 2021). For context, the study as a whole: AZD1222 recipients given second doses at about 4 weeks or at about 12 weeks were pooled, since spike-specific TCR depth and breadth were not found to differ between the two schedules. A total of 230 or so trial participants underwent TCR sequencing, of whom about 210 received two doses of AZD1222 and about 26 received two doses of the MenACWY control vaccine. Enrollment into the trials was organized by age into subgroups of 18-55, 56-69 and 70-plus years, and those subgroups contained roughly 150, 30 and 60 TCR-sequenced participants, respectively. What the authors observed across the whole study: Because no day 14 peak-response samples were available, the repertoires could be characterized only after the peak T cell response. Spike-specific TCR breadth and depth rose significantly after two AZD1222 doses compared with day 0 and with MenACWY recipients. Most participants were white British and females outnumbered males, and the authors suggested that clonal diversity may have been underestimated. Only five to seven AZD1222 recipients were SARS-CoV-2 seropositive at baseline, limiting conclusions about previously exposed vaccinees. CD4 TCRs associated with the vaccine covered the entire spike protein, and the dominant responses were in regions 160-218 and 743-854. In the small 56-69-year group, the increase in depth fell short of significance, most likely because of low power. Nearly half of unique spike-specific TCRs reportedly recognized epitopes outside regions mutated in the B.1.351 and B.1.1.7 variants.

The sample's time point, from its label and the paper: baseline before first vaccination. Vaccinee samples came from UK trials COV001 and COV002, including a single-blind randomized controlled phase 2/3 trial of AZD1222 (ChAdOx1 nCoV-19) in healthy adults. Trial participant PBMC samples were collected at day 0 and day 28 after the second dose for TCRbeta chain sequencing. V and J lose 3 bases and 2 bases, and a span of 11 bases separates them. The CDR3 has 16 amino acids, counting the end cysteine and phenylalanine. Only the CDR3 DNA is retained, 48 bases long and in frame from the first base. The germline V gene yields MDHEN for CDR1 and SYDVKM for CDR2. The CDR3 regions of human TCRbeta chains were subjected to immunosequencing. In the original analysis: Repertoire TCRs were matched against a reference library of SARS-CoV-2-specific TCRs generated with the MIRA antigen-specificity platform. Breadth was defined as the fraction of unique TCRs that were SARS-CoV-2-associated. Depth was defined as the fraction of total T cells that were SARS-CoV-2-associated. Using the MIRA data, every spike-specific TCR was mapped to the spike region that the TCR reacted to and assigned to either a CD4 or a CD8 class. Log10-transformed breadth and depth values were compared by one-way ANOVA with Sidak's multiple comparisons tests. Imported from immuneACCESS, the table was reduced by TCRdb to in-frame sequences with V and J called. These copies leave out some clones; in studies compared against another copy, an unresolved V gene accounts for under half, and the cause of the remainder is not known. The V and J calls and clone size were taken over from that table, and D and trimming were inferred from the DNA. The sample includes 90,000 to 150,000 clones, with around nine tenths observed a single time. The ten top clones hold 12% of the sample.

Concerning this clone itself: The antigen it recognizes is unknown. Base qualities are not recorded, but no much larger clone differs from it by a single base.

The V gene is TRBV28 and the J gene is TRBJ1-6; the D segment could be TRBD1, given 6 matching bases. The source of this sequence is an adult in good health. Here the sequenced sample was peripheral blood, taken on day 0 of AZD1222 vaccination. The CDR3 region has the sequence CASSLGGDTYNSPLHF. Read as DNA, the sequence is TGTGCCAGCAGTTTGGGAGGGGACACCTATAATTCACCCCTCCACTTT.